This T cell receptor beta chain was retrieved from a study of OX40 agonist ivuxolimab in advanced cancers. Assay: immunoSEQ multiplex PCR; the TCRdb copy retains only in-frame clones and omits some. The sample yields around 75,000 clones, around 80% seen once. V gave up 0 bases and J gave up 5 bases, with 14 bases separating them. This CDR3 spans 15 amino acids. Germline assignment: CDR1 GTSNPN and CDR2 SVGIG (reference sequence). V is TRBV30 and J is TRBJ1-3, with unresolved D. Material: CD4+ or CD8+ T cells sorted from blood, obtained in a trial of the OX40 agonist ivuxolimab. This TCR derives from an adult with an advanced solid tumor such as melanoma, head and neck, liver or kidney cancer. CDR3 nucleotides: TGTGCCTGGAGTGTGATGAGCGGTCTTAGAAACACCATATATTTT. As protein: CAWSVMSGLRNTIYF.